This T cell receptor beta chain derives from a study of shared clonotypes between healthy human individuals. Some clones are missing from TCRdb's copy, which holds only in-frame ones; the method was immunoSEQ multiplex PCR. The top ten hold about 24% of the sample, which has 750,000 to 1,000,000 clones, 85% to 95% seen once. Only CD45RO-negative cells positively selected for CCR7 counted as naive CD8 cells, so terminally differentiated effector memory CD45RA+ cells were excluded. The sample comprised naive CD8+ T cells sorted from blood. This TCR was recovered from a man aged 25 to 40 in good health.

The CDR3 is CSVWDNTGELFF. DNA for the CDR3: TGCAGCGTATGGGACAACACCGGGGAGCTGTTTTTT. The chain employs TRBV29-1 and TRBJ2-2, with D perhaps matching TRBD1 or TRBD2 (5 bases each). V lost 6 bases and J 2 bases, leaving 7 bases between the germline ends. The CDR3 loop spans 12 amino acids. The germline CDR1 and CDR2 sequences are SQVTM and ANQGSEA.